This T cell receptor (beta chain) appears in the sequencing data of a study of vaccination and CD4 T cells after COVID-19. Study context: Convalescent individuals numbered four females and six males, two being Hispanic. Stimuli were overlapping spike peptide pools of SARS-CoV-2 and three common cold coronaviruses (HCoV-NL63, HCoV-OC43, HCoV-229E).

To note about this clonotype: Its antigen is undetermined.

CDR3 length: 12 residues. In germline, CDR1 is MNHEY, CDR2 SVGAGI. V was cut by 2 bases and J by 1 base, with 3 bases left in between. Sequencing of the DNA from cultured CD4+ T cells was carried out with the Oncomine TCR Beta short-read assay. Each CDR3 protein is one row after TCRdb ran MiXCR on the PCR reads. The sample includes 1,700 or so distinct CDR3 sequences, around three quarters of them seen just once. Study results and limitations: From a median of about 21 to 40, SARS-CoV-2-reactive clonotypes increased, though not significantly.

Regarding treatment: roughly ten-day PBMC culture with coronavirus spike peptide pools or control peptides (ViraFEST assay). Replacement of half the medium with fresh IL-2 medium took place on days 3 and 7. This TCR came from a human donor who had recovered from COVID-19. The chain uses TRBV6-5 and TRBJ2-7; D not resolved. The source material was CD4+ T cells from blood, cultured in vitro, sampled after SARS-CoV-2 vaccination. The DNA of the CDR3 is TGTGCCAGCAGTTACAGTTCCTACGAGCAGTACTTC. Its translation: CASSYSSYEQYF.